This is a list of T cell receptor beta chains from one sample in a study of T-cell memory formation after mild COVID-19. Using its own MiXCR run on the 5' RACE reads, TCRdb lists one record per CDR3 protein. The sample includes 190,000 or so distinct CDR3 sequences, 20% to 25% seen only once; the top ten take around 23%. Sequenced sample: PBMCs or a T cell subset sorted from them (not recorded which). The receptors originated from an adult woman who had mild COVID-19 (a few samples of this study predate the infection). Cell type and time point are not known. The CDR3 runs from the conserved cysteine through the conserved F or W. The order of the fields is J gene, CDR3 length, clone size, V gene, D gene, CDR3 DNA, CDR3 protein. A D gene is named only where the DNA matches it firmly. The size of a clone is reported for some rows only, either as once, few or many, or as a class for expanded clones.

>TRBJ2-5|12|few|TRBV29-1|.
TGCAGCGTTGAAGCACATGAGGAGACCCAGTACTTC
CSVEAHEETQYF
>TRBJ1-1|17|.|TRBV5-1|.
TGCGCCAGCAGCTTGGCCGAAGGCACCATGATGAACACTGAAGCTTTCTTT
CASSLAEGTMMNTEAFF
>TRBJ1-1|18|.|TRBV11-2|TRBD1
TGTGCCAGCAGCTTAGATCTTTTTGGGGCCCAGGGGGCCTCTGAAGCTTTCTTT
CASSLDLFGAQGASEAFF
>TRBJ2-1|14|.|TRBV7-8|TRBD2
TGTGCCAGCAGCTTAGTGCGGGGGGGCAATGAGCAGTTCTTC
CASSLVRGGNEQFF
>TRBJ2-7|14|.|TRBV3-1|.
TGTGCCAGCAGCCAAGTGGGGTACCCTCTCGAGCAGTACTTC
CASSQVGYPLEQYF
>TRBJ1-5|12|few|TRBV19|.
TGTGCCACCCGGGAGGGGAATCAGCCCCAGCATTTT
CATREGNQPQHF
>TRBJ2-7|12|.|TRBV28|.
TGTGCCAGCAGACACCCCAACTACGAGCAGTACTTC
CASRHPNYEQYF
>TRBJ1-1|16|.|TRBV4-3|.
TGCGCCAGCAGCCAAGATCATCAGGGGTATGGCACTGAAGCTTTCTTT
CASSQDHQGYGTEAFF
>TRBJ1-1|15|few|TRBV4-3|TRBD1
TGCGCCAGCAGCCAGGACAGGGAGGTGAACACTGAAGCTTTCTTT
CASSQDREVNTEAFF
>TRBJ2-1|14|.|TRBV7-6|.
TGTGCCAGCAGCTTAACCGGGACTCCCAATGAGCAGTTCTTC
CASSLTGTPNEQFF
>TRBJ2-3|18|few|TRBV20-1|TRBD2
TGCAGTGCTGCCCCTTATTCCGGGGGAGCGGGAAACACAGGTCGACAGTATTTT
CSAAPYSGGAGNTGRQYF
>TRBJ1-2|13|.|TRBV20-1|TRBD1
TGCAGTGCTAGAGACAGGGGGGCGTATGGCTACACCTTC
CSARDRGAYGYTF
>TRBJ2-1|13|.|TRBV7-9|TRBD2
TGTGCCAGCAGCCCTCCCGGGACTAGCGTTCAGTTCTTC
CASSPPGTSVQFF
>TRBJ1-5|13|.|TRBV20-1|TRBD1
TGCAGTGCCAAGACAGGGGGCAATCAGCCCCAGCATTTT
CSAKTGGNQPQHF
>TRBJ2-1|13|.|TRBV7-2|.
TGTGCCAGCAGTTTACTGACCCTGAATGAGCAGTTCTTC
CASSLLTLNEQFF
>TRBJ2-1|14|.|TRBV24-1|.
TGTGCCACCAGTGATCTTACTAGAACGGATGAGCAGTTCTTC
CATSDLTRTDEQFF
>TRBJ2-1|16|.|TRBV9|TRBD2
TGTGCCAGCAGCGCCCTGACTAGCGGGTCTACGAGTGAGCAGTTCTTC
CASSALTSGSTSEQFF
>TRBJ2-3|19|few|TRBV7-3|TRBD1
TGTGCCAGCAGCTTAAAAGGTGGACAGGGGAGAGCCACCACAGATACGCAGTATTTT
CASSLKGGQGRATTDTQYF
>TRBJ2-7|14|few|TRBV27|.
TGTGCCAGCAAGTCGGGGTTAACCCCCCACGAGCAGTACTTC
CASKSGLTPHEQYF
>TRBJ2-1|15|few|TRBV4-1|TRBD2
TGCGCCAGCAGCAGAACTAGCGGGGGGCCTAATGAGCAGTTCTTC
CASSRTSGGPNEQFF
>TRBJ2-7|12|few|TRBV30|TRBD1
TGTGCCTGGAGCGGGACAGGTTACGAGCAGTACTTC
CAWSGTGYEQYF
>TRBJ2-2|20|.|TRBV7-9|TRBD2
TGTGCCAGCAGCTTAGAGGGCCTAGCGGGGCGCTACTCGAACACCGGGGAGCTGTTTTTT
CASSLEGLAGRYSNTGELFF